Below, 9 T cell receptor beta chains from the same sample are listed, as sequenced in a study of shared clonotypes between healthy human individuals. Libraries were prepared by immunoSEQ multiplex PCR; TCRdb keeps only in-frame clonotypes and omits some of them. The top ten clones hold roughly 0.83% of a sample with about 1.1 million clones, around three quarters of them seen once. Sequencing used memory CD4+ T cells from PBMCs. Subset in this sample: CD45RA-negative fraction. The receptors were sampled from a man aged 18 to 30 in good health. Some clones in this sample may be carry-over from other donors' samples.

This rearrangement joins TRBV28 to TRBJ2-7, with D unresolved. Germline CDR1 MDHEN, CDR2 SYDVKM. Between the trimmed V and J ends, which lost 3 bases and 2 bases, there was a span of 5 bases. CDR3 length: 12 amino acids. CDR3 protein: CASSFSTYEQYF. The CDR3 DNA reads as TGTGCCAGCAGTTTTTCAACCTACGAGCAGTACTTC.

The rearrangement joins TRBV5-4 to TRBJ2-3; 7 positions match TRBD1. Germline V gives CDR1 SGHNT, CDR2 YYREEE (reference sequence). The CDR3 spans 14 residues. J lost 1 base, V lost 7 bases, and 6 bases had no gene match. CDR3 protein: CASGDRARTDTQYF. CDR3 nucleotides: TGTGCCAGCGGCGACAGGGCCCGCACAGATACGCAGTATTTT.

Notes on this clone: This specimen includes other DNA sequences encoding the same CDR3. The rearrangement links TRBV6-5 to TRBJ1-2, with unresolved D. The V end was cut by 2 bases, the J end by 4 bases, with 8 bases between. CDR3 size: 13 residues. The V gene's germline CDR1 is MNHEY and CDR2 SVGAGI. CDR3 sequence: CASSYSHGYGYTF. The CDR3 region has the DNA TGTGCCAGCAGTTACAGCCACGGCTATGGCTACACCTTC.

The chain carries TRBV19 and TRBJ2-5; possible D gene TRBD1, 5 bases. The CDR3 spans 14 residues. Germline CDR1 and CDR2: LNHDA and SQIVND (reference sequence). Trimming took off 3 bases at V and 4 bases at J, with 12 bases between the two ends. The DNA of the CDR3 is TGTGCCAGTAGTATCTACCCAGGGTTAGAGACCCAGTACTTC. Its protein is CASSIYPGLETQYF.

This sequence joins TRBV5-1 and TRBJ1-1; D remains ambiguous. The V gene's germline CDR1 is SGHRS and CDR2 YFSETQ. V was pared by 0 bases and J by 2 bases, with 5 bases between. The CDR3 has 13 residues. The CDR3 DNA reads TGCGCCAGCAGCTTGGAATATAACACTGAAGCTTTCTTT. Its protein is CASSLEYNTEAFF.

This chain links TRBV6-5 with TRBJ1-1; D gene ambiguous. Germline V gene lookup returns CDR1 MNHEY and CDR2 SVGAGI. The CDR3 runs 14 residues. Trimming left V 2 bases short and J 5 bases short, with 12 bases between. The DNA for the CDR3 is TGTGCCAGCAGTTACGGGCGGGGTAGGACTGAAGCTTTCTTT. Its translation is CASSYGRGRTEAFF.

The genes are TRBV6-4 and TRBJ1-2, with D perhaps TRBD1 (5 bases). CDR1 and CDR2 (germline): MRHNA, SNTAGT. There are 15 residues in the CDR3. Trimming pared 6 bases from V and 6 bases from J, leaving 20 bases between. This chain's CDR3 is CASRLTGHASDGYTF. The CDR3 DNA reads TGTGCCAGCAGGCTCACGGGGCATGCGTCTGATGGCTACACCTTC.

Of note for this clone: Different DNA sequences within this sample yield the same CDR3. The rearrangement uses TRBV6-5 and TRBJ1-5; D gene uncertain. Between the trimmed V and J ends, which lost 2 bases and 0 bases, there was a span of 2 bases. CDR1 is MNHEY and CDR2 is SVGAGI in the germline V gene. The CDR3 has 13 residues. This CDR3 reads CASSYSSNQPQHF. The CDR3 DNA sequence: TGTGCCAGCAGTTACAGTAGCAATCAGCCCCAGCATTTT.

This clone was counted once. The genes are TRBV28 and TRBJ2-5, with 12 bases fitting TRBD2. V gave up 7 bases and J gave up 5 bases; unmatched junction bases: 17. This CDR3 has 18 residues. CDR1 is MDHEN, CDR2 SYDVKM, per germline. CDR3 sequence (DNA): TGTGCCAGCAAATTCGCCGGACTAGCGGGATCAACTAGGGAGACCCAGTACTTC. It encodes CASKFAGLAGSTRETQYF.